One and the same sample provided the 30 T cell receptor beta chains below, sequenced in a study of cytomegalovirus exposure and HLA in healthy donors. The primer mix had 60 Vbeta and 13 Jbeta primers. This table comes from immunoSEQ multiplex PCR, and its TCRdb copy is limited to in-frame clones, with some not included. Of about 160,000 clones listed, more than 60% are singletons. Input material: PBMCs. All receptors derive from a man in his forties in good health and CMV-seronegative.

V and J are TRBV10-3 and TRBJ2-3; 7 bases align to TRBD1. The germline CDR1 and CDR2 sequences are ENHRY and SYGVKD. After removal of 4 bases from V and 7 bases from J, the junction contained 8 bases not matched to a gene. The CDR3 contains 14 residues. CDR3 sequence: CAISATGTVYTQYF. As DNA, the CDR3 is TGTGCCATCAGTGCAACCGGGACAGTGTATACGCAGTATTTT.

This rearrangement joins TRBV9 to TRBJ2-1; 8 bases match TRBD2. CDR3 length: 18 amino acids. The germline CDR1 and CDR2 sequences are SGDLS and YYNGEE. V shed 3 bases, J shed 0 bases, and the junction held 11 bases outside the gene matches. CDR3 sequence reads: CASSGGSERGPSYNEQFF. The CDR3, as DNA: TGTGCCAGCAGCGGGGGATCAGAGCGGGGGCCCTCCTACAATGAGCAGTTCTTC. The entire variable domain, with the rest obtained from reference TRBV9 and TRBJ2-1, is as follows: DSGVTQTPKHLITATGQRVTLRCSPRSGDLSVYWYQQSLDQGLQFLIQYYNGEERAKGNILERFSAQQFPDLHSELNLSSLELGDSALYFCASSGGSERGPSYNEQFFGPGTRLTVL.

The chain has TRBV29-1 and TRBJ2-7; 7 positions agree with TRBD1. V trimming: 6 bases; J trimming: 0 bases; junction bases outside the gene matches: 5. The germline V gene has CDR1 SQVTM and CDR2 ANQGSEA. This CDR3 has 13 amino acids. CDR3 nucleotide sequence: TGCAGCGTAGGGACAGACTTCTCCTACGAGCAGTACTTC. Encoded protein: CSVGTDFSYEQYF.

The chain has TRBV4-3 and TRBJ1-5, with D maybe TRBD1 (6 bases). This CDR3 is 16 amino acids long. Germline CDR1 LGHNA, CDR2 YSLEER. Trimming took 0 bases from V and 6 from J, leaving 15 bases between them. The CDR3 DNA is TGCGCCAGCAGCCAAGATTTGGGGGCCCAGGCTCAGCCCCAGCATTTT. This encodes CASSQDLGAQAQPQHF.

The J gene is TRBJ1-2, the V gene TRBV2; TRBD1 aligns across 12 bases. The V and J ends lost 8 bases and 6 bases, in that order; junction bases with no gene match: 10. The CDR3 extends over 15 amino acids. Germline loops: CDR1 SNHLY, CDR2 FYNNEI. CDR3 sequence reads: CASPFRDRGPNGYTF. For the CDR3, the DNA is TGTGCCAGCCCCTTCCGGGACAGGGGGCCTAATGGCTACACCTTC.

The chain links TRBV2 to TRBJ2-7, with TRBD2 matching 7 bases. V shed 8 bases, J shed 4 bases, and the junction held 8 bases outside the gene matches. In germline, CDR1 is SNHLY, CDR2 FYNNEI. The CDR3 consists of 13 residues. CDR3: CASGRGQSYEQYF. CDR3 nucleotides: TGTGCCAGCGGGAGGGGCCAGAGTTACGAGCAGTACTTC.

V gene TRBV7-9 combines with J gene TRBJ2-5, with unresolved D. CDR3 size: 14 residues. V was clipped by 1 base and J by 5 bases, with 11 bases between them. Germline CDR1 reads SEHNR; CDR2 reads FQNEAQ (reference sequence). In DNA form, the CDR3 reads TGTGCCAGCAGCTTAGTGAACAGCAAGGAGACCCAGTACTTC. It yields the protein CASSLVNSKETQYF.

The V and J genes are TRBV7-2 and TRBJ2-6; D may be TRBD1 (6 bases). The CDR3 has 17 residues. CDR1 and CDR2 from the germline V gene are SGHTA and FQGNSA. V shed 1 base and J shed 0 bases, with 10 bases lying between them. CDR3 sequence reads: CASSLEQGRSGANVLTF. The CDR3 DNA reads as TGTGCCAGCAGCTTAGAACAGGGTCGCTCTGGGGCCAACGTCCTGACTTTC.

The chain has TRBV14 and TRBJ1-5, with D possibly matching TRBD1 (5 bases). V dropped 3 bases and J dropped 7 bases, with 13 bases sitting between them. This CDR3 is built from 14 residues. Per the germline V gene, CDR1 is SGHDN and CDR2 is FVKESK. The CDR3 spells CASSHPTDEQPQHF. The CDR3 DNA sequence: TGTGCCAGCAGCCACCCGACAGATGAACAGCCCCAGCATTTT.

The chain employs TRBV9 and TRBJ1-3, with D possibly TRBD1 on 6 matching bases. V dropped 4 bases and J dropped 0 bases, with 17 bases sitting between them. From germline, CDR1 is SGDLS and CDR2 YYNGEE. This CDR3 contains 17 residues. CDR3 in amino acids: CASSPWTESYSGNTIYF. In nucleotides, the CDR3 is TGTGCCAGCAGCCCTTGGACAGAATCTTACTCTGGAAACACCATATATTTT. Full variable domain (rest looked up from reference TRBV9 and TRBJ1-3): DSGVTQTPKHLITATGQRVTLRCSPRSGDLSVYWYQQSLDQGLQFLIQYYNGEERAKGNILERFSAQQFPDLHSELNLSSLELGDSALYFCASSPWTESYSGNTIYFGEGSWLTVV.

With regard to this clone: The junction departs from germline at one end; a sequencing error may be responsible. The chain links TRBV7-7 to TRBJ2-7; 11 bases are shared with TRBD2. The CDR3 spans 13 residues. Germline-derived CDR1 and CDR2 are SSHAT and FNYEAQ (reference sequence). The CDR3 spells CASSLTGTSGFYF. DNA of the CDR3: TGTGCTAGCAGCCTCACAGGGACTAGCGGCTTTTACTTC.

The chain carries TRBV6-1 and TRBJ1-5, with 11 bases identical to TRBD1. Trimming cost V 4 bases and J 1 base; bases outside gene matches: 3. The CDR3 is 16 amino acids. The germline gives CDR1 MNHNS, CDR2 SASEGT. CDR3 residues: CASSGRDRGSNQPQHF. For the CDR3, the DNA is TGTGCCAGCAGTGGTAGGGACAGGGGGAGCAATCAGCCCCAGCATTTT.

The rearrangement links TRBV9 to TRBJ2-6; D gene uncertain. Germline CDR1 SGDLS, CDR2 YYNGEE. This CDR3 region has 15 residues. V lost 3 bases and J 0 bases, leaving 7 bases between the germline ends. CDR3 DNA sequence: TGTGCCAGCAGCGGTGCGTCCTCTGGGGCCAACGTCCTGACTTTC. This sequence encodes CASSGASSGANVLTF.

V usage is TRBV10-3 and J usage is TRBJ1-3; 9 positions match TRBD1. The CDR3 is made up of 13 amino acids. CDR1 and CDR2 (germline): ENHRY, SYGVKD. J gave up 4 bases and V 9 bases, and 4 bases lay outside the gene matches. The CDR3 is CAITGGSGNTIYF. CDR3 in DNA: TGTGCCATTACAGGGGGCTCAGGAAACACCATATATTTT.

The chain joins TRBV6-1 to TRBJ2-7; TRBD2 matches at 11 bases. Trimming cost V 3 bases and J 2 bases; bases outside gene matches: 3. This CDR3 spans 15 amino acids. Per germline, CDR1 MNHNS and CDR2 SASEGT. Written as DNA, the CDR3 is TGTGCCAGCAGTGACCCGGGACTAGCGGCCTACGAGCAGTACTTC. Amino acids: CASSDPGLAAYEQYF.

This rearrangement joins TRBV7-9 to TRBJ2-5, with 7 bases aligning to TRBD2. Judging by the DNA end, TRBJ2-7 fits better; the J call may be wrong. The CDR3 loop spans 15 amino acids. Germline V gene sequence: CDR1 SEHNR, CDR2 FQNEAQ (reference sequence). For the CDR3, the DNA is TGTGCCAGCAGCTCTTCAGCGGGATATATCCACGAGCAGTACTTC. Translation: CASSSSAGYIHEQYF.

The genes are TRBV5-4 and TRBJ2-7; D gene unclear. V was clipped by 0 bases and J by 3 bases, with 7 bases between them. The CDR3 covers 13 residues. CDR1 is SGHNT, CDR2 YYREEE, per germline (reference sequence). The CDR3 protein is CASSLVSGYEQYF. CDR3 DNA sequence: TGTGCCAGCAGCTTGGTTTCGGGCTACGAGCAGTACTTC.

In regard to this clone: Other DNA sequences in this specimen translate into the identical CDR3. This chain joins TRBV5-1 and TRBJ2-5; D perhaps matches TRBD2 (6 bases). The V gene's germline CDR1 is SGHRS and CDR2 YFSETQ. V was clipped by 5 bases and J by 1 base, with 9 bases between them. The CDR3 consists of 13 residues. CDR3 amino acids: CASSLSGQETQYF. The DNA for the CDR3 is TGCGCCAGCAGTCTTAGCGGCCAAGAGACCCAGTACTTC.

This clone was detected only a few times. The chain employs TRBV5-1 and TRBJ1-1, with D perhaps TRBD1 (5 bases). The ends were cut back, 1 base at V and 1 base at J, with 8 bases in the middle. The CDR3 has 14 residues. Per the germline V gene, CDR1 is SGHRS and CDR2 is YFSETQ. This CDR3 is CASSLNTGNTEAFF. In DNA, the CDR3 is TGCGCCAGCAGCTTGAATACAGGGAACACTGAAGCTTTCTTT.

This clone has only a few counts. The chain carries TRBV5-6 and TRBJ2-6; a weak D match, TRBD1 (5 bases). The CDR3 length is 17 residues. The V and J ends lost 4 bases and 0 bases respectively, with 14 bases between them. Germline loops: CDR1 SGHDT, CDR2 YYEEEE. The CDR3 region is CASSRQRMDSGANVLTF. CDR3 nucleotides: TGTGCCAGCAGCCGACAGAGAATGGACTCTGGGGCCAACGTCCTGACTTTC. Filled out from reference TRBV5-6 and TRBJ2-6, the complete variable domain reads DAGVTQSPTHLIKTRGQQVTLRCSPKSGHDTVSWYQQALGQGPQFIFQYYEEEERQRGNFPDRFSGHQFPNYSSELNVNALLLGDSALYLCASSRQRMDSGANVLTFGAGSRLTVL.

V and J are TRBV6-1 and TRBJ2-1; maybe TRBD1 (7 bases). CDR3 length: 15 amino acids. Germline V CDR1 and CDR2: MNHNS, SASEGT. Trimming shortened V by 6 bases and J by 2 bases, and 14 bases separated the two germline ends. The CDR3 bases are TGTGCCAGCAGGTTTCAGGGGGGTACCTACAATGAGCAGTTCTTC. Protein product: CASRFQGGTYNEQFF.

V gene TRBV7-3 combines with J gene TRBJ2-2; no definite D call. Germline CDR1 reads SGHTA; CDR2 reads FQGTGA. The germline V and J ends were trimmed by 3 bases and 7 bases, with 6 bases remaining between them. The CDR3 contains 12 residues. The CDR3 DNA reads TGTGCCAGCAGCTTCGGAGTCGGGGAGCTGTTTTTT. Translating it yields CASSFGVGELFF.

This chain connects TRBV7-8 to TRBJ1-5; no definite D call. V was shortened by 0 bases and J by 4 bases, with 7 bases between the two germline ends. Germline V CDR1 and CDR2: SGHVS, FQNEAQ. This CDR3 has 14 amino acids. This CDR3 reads CASSLASLNQPQHF. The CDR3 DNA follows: TGTGCCAGCAGCTTAGCTTCCTTGAATCAGCCCCAGCATTTT.

The CDR3 nucleotides are TGTGCCTGGAGTGACGCCTCCGGGACATCCCCCTACGAGCAGTACTTC. The encoded protein is CAWSDASGTSPYEQYF. The chain has TRBV30 and TRBJ2-7; perhaps TRBD1 as D (6 bases). Per germline, CDR1 GTSNPN and CDR2 SVGIG (reference sequence). V was trimmed by 1 base and J by 2 bases, leaving 18 bases between them. This CDR3 region has 16 residues.

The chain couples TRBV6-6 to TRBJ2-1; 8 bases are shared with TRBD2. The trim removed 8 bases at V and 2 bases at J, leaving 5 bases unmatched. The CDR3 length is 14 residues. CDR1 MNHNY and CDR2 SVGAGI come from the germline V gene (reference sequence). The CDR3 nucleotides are TGTGCCAGCGGACAGCGGGGGCCCTACAATGAGCAGTTCTTC. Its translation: CASGQRGPYNEQFF.

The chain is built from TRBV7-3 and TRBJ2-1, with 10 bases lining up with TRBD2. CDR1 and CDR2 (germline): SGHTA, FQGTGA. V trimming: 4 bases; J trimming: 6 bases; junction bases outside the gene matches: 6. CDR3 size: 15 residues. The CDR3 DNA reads TGTGCCAGCAGCTACACAGCGGGGGGGCTCAATGAGCAGTTCTTC. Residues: CASSYTAGGLNEQFF.

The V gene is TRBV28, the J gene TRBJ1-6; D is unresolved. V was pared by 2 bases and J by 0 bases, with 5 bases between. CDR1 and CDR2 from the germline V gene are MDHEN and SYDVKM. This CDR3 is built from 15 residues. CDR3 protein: CASSLPSSYNSPLHF. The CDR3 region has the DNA TGTGCCAGCAGTTTACCCAGCTCCTATAATTCACCCCTCCACTTT. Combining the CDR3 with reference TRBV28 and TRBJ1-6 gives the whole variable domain DVKVTQSSRYLVKRTGEKVFLECVQDMDHENMFWYRQDPGLGLRLIYFSYDVKMKEKGDIPEGYSVSREKKERFSLILESASTNQTSMYLCASSLPSSYNSPLHFGNGTRLTVT.

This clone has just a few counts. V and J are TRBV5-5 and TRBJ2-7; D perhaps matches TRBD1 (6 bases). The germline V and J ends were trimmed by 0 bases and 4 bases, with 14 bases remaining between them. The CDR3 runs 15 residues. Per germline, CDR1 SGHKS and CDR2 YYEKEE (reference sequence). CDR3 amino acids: CASSLETGKVYEQYF. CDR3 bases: TGTGCCAGCAGCTTGGAGACAGGAAAGGTGTACGAGCAGTACTTC.

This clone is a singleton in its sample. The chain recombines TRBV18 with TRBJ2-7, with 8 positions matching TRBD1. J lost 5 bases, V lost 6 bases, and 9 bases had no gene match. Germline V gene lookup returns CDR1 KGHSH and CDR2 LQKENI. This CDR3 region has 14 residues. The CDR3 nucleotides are TGTGCCAGCTCCCTCTTCGGACAGGGCGACGAGCAGTACTTC. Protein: CASSLFGQGDEQYF. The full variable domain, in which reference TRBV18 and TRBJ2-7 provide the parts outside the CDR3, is NAGVMQNPRHLVRRRGQEARLRCSPMKGHSHVYWYRQLPEEGLKFMVYLQKENIIDESGMPKERFSAEFPKEGPSILRIQQVVRGDSAAYFCASSLFGQGDEQYFGPGTRLTVT.

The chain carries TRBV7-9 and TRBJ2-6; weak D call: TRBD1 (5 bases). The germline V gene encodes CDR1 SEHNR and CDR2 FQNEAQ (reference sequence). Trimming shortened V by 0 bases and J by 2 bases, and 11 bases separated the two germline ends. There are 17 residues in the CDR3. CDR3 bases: TGTGCCAGCAGCTTAGCCCAGGGATTCACTGGGGCCAACGTCCTGACTTTC. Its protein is CASSLAQGFTGANVLTF.